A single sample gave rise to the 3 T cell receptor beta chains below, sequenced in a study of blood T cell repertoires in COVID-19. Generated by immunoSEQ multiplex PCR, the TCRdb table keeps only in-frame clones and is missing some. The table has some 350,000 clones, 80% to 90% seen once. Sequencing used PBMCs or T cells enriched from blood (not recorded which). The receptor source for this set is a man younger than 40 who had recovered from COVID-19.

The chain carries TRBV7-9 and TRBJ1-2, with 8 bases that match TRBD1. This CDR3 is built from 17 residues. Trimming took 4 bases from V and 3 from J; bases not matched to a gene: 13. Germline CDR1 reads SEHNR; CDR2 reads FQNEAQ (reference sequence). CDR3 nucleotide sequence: TGTGCCAGCAGCTCGACCGGGACAGGAGTTTATCACTATGGCTACACCTTC. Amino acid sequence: CASSSTGTGVYHYGYTF.

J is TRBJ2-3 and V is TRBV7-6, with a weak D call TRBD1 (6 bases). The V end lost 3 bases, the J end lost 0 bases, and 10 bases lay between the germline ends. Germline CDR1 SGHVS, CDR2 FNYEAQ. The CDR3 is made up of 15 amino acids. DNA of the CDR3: TGTGCCAGCAGCTTGGGGACACATAGCACAGATACGCAGTATTTT. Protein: CASSLGTHSTDTQYF.

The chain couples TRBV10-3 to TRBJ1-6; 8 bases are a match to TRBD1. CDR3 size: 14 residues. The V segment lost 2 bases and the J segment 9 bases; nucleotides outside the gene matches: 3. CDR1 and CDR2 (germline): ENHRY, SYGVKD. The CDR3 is CAISETGGGSPLHF. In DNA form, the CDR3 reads TGTGCCATCAGTGAGACAGGGGGAGGTTCACCCCTCCACTTT.